This TCR beta chain was sequenced for a study of cytomegalovirus exposure and HLA in healthy donors. Points from the study as a whole: Later analysis demonstrated an association between a missense DCLRE1C variant and TCR beta V- and J-gene trimming. TCR beta sequences reportedly predicted the HLA-A and HLA-B alleles of most subjects accurately.

Both 60 Vbeta primers and 13 Jbeta primers went into the PCR. The data were produced by immunoSEQ multiplex PCR, yet TCRdb's version contains in-frame clones alone and is incomplete. The sample carries 81,000 or so clones, 65% to 80% recorded once. Trimming took 2 bases from V and 8 from J; bases not matched to a gene: 12. CDR3 length: 16 residues. The germline V gene encodes CDR1 SGHTA and CDR2 FQGTGA. About this clone itself: Its antigen is not known.

Sequencing used PBMCs. The sequence came from a man aged 55 to 70 in good health and CMV-seronegative. The V call is TRBV7-3, the J call TRBJ2-1, with 7 bases fitting TRBD1. DNA for the CDR3: TGTGCCAGCAGCTTATGGGGGAATACAGGGGTGGATGAGCAGTTCTTC. It specifies CASSLWGNTGVDEQFF.